This entry lists 17 T cell receptor beta chains sequenced from one sample in a study of blood T cell repertoires in COVID-19. Using immunoSEQ multiplex PCR, the repertoire was profiled, and TCRdb retains in-frame clones only, with some absent. The data show about 170,000 clones, less than 90% seen once. Sequenced: peripheral blood. The receptors here all came from an older woman with COVID-19, enrolled during active disease.

The CDR3 spells CASSLQTWLAGGIDTQYF. DNA of the CDR3: TGTGCCAGCAGCCTACAAACTTGGCTAGCGGGAGGTATAGATACGCAGTATTTT. V gene TRBV4-2 combines with J gene TRBJ2-3; 11 positions agree with TRBD2. With 4 bases clipped from V and 5 bases from J, the junction kept 14 bases outside the gene matches. This CDR3 comprises 18 residues. Germline lookup yields CDR1 LGHNA and CDR2 YNFKEQ.

This clone has just one count. The chain recombines TRBV6-2 or TRBV6-3 with TRBJ2-7; D gene unclear. The CDR3 loop spans 13 amino acids. CDR1 and CDR2 (germline): MNHEY, SVGEGT. Trimming cost V 2 bases and J 3 bases, with 8 bases left between them. The CDR3 sequence is CASSYGPGYEQYF. As DNA, the CDR3 is TGTGCCAGCAGTTACGGTCCAGGCTACGAGCAGTACTTC.

The rearrangement uses TRBV5-4 and TRBJ1-2; 8 bases line up with TRBD1. This CDR3 contains 16 residues. CDR1 SGHNT and CDR2 YYREEE come from the germline V gene (reference sequence). Trimming at V came to 4 bases and at J to 8 bases, leaving 16 bases not matched to a gene. CDR3 sequence: CASSPSRQGASRGYTF. The CDR3 DNA is TGTGCCAGCAGCCCTTCGAGGCAGGGGGCGTCTCGGGGCTACACCTTC.

The chain carries TRBV30 and TRBJ1-5, with TRBD1 identical over 9 bases. The trim removed 3 bases at V and 7 bases at J, leaving 13 bases unmatched. CDR3 length: 16 residues. CDR1 is GTSNPN, CDR2 SVGIG, per germline (reference sequence). The CDR3 reads CAWSPPGTGRKQPQHF. The CDR3 DNA reads as TGTGCCTGGAGCCCCCCCGGGACAGGGAGAAAGCAGCCCCAGCATTTT. Combining the CDR3 with reference TRBV30 and TRBJ1-5 gives the whole variable domain SQTIHQWPATLVQPVGSPLSLECTVEGTSNPNLYWYRQAAGRGLQLLFYSVGIGQISSEVPQNLSASRPQDRQFILSSKKLLLSDSGFYLCAWSPPGTGRKQPQHFGDGTRLSIL.

The chain has TRBV7-9 and TRBJ1-6; D gene unclear. This CDR3 comprises 12 residues. V was trimmed by 4 bases and J by 8 bases, leaving 6 bases between them. CDR1 SEHNR and CDR2 FQNEAQ come from the germline V gene (reference sequence). CDR3 nucleotides: TGTGCCAGCAGCTATCCAGATTCACCCCTCCACTTT. Encoded protein: CASSYPDSPLHF.

The rearrangement uses TRBV27 and TRBJ2-7; TRBD2 might be the D (6 bases). The CDR3 sequence is 15 residues long. Trimming shortened V by 2 bases and J by 2 bases, and 13 bases separated the two germline ends. The V gene's germline CDR1 is MNHEY and CDR2 SMNVEV (reference sequence). CDR3 residues: CASSLRETPTYEQYF. As DNA, the CDR3 is TGTGCCAGCAGTTTACGGGAGACACCTACCTACGAGCAGTACTTC.

V and J are TRBV6-5 and TRBJ1-2; no firm D call. Germline V gives CDR1 MNHEY, CDR2 SVGAGI. The CDR3 consists of 14 residues. The germline V and J ends were trimmed by 6 bases and 4 bases, with 15 bases remaining between them. The CDR3 is CASSRVLSGYGYTF. The DNA of the CDR3 is TGTGCCAGCAGCCGCGTCCTGTCTGGCTATGGCTACACCTTC.

CDR3 DNA: TGTGCCACCCCATGCGACGGGGTCGGGGAGCTGTTTTTT. It translates to CATPCDGVGELFF. The chain recombines TRBV24-1 with TRBJ2-2, with a possible D match to TRBD2 (5 bases). CDR3 length: 13 residues. Trimming cost V 9 bases and J 7 bases, with 14 bases left between them. CDR1 is KGHDR and CDR2 is SFDVKD in the germline V gene.

V gene TRBV7-2 combines with J gene TRBJ2-3; 8 nucleotides line up with TRBD2. V lost 2 bases to trimming and J lost 4 bases; unmatched junction nucleotides: 8. The CDR3 consists of 16 residues. Per the germline V gene, CDR1 is SGHTA and CDR2 is FQGNSA. The CDR3 reads CASSLLGTGGSDTQYF. The CDR3 nucleotides read TGTGCCAGCAGCTTATTGGGTACGGGAGGGTCAGATACGCAGTATTTT. Supplemented by reference TRBV7-2 and TRBJ2-3, the full variable domain reads GAGVSQSPSNKVTEKGKDVELRCDPISGHTALYWYRQSLGQGLEFLIYFQGNSAPDKSGLPSDRFSAERTGGSVSTLTIQRTQQEDSAVYLCASSLLGTGGSDTQYFGPGTRLTVL.

The chain uses TRBV7-2 and TRBJ2-7; D not certain. Germline assignment: CDR1 SGHTA and CDR2 FQGNSA. V lost 4 bases and J 0 bases, leaving 7 bases between the germline ends. There are 13 residues in the CDR3. CDR3 DNA sequence: TGTGCCAGCAGCTCTAGGAGCTCCTACGAGCAGTACTTC. This sequence encodes CASSSRSSYEQYF. Combining the CDR3 with reference TRBV7-2 and TRBJ2-7 gives the whole variable domain GAGVSQSPSNKVTEKGKDVELRCDPISGHTALYWYRQSLGQGLEFLIYFQGNSAPDKSGLPSDRFSAERTGGSVSTLTIQRTQQEDSAVYLCASSSRSSYEQYFGPGTRLTVT.

As to this clone: The same CDR3 is also encoded by other DNA sequences in this sample. This chain uses TRBV20-1 with TRBJ1-2; D perhaps matches TRBD1 (5 bases). The ends were cut back, 1 base at V and 5 bases at J, with 5 bases in the middle. Per germline, CDR1 DFQATT and CDR2 SNEGSKA (reference sequence). The CDR3 runs 11 residues. CDR3 sequence (DNA): TGCAGTGCTAGAGCAGGGTATGGCTACACCTTC. This encodes CSARAGYGYTF.

This chain joins TRBV9 and TRBJ2-3, with 8 bases identical to TRBD1. J lost 3 bases, V lost 4 bases, and 10 bases had no gene match. This CDR3 has 16 residues. Germline values: CDR1 SGDLS, CDR2 YYNGEE. The DNA for the CDR3 is TGTGCCAGCAGCCCAGGGACAGGTCTGGGGACAGATACGCAGTATTTT. Its protein product is CASSPGTGLGTDTQYF.

The genes are TRBV20-1 and TRBJ1-2; possibly TRBD1 for D (5 bases). This CDR3 contains 11 residues. Trimming left V 6 bases short and J 4 bases short, with 9 bases between. The germline V gene has CDR1 DFQATT and CDR2 SNEGSKA (reference sequence). The CDR3 DNA reads as TGCAGTGCAAAGGGGCCCTATGGCTACACCTTC. It is translated as CSAKGPYGYTF.

This clone was counted a single time. The chain employs TRBV20-1 and TRBJ2-7; possibly TRBD2 for D (6 bases). The CDR3 sequence is 13 residues long. The ends were cut back, 3 bases at V and 4 bases at J, with 13 bases in the middle. Germline V gene lookup returns CDR1 DFQATT and CDR2 SNEGSKA (reference sequence). CDR3 DNA: TGCAGTGCTAGTACCCTAGCGTGGTACGAGCAGTACTTC. Amino acids: CSASTLAWYEQYF.

V usage is TRBV11-3 and J usage is TRBJ2-1, with 9 bases lining up with TRBD2. The CDR3 loop spans 17 amino acids. The germline CDR1 and CDR2 sequences are SGHNT and YENEEA. Losses at the gene ends were 1 base for V and 6 bases for J; bases not matched to a gene: 10. The DNA of the CDR3 is TGTGCCAGCAGCTTAGGGTTGAGCGGGAGGAGGAGCAATGAGCAGTTCTTC. Amino acids: CASSLGLSGRRSNEQFF.

V and J are TRBV5-1 and TRBJ2-5; 10 nucleotides align to TRBD1. This CDR3 contains 14 residues. Germline V gives CDR1 SGHRS, CDR2 YFSETQ. V shed 3 bases and J 5 bases; nucleotides not matched to a gene: 4. The CDR3 nucleotides are TGCGCCAGCAGCTGGACAGGGGGGGAGGAGACCCAGTACTTC. Amino acid sequence: CASSWTGGEETQYF.

The chain combines TRBV7-9 with TRBJ2-5; no clear D. The CDR3 sequence is 14 residues long. CDR1 and CDR2 (germline): SEHNR, FQNEAQ (reference sequence). V was clipped by 0 bases and J by 5 bases, with 10 bases between them. The CDR3: CASSLAASRETQYF. CDR3 sequence (DNA): TGTGCCAGCAGCTTAGCGGCCTCGAGGGAGACCCAGTACTTC.